The entry below describes one TCR beta chain. Its matching antigen is unknown. This specimen belongs to a study of cytomegalovirus exposure and HLA in healthy donors. V was pared by 6 bases and J by 5 bases, with 16 bases between. Per the germline V gene, CDR1 is MDHEN and CDR2 is SYDVKM. The CDR3 length is 15 residues. Study conclusions and caveats: In a later analysis, parvovirus B19, influenza, CMV and Epstein-Barr virus appeared linked to several top co-occurrence clusters.

The primer mix had 60 Vbeta and 13 Jbeta primers. Clones were read by immunoSEQ multiplex PCR, and TCRdb kept only the in-frame ones, dropping some. The sample shows under 200,000 clones, around 68% of them seen only once. The sequence was obtained from a woman aged 40 to 50 in good health and CMV-seropositive. The chain couples TRBV28 to TRBJ1-4; TRBD1 might be the D (6 bases). The sample was PBMCs. This chain's CDR3 is CASSSLGALNEKLFF. Written as DNA, the CDR3 is TGTGCCAGCAGCTCCCTGGGGGCCCTGAATGAAAAACTGTTTTTT.